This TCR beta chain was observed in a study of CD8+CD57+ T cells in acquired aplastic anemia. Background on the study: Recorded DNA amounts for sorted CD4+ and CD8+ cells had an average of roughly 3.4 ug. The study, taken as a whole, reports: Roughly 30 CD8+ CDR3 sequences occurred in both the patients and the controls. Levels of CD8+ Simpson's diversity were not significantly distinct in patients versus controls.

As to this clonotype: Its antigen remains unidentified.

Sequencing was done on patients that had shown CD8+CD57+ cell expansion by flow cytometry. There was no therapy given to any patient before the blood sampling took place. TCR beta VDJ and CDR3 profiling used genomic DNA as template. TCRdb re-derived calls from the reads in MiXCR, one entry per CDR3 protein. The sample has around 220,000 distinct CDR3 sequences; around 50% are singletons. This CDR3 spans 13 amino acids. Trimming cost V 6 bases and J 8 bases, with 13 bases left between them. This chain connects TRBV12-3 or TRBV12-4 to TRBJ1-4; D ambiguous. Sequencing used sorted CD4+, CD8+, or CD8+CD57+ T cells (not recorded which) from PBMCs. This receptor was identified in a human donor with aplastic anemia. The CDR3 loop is CASRQKEGEKLFF. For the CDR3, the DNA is TGTGCCAGCAGGCAGAAGGAGGGAGAAAAACTGTTTTTT.